This is a list of T cell receptor beta chains from one sample in a study of blood T cell repertoires in COVID-19. Only in-frame clones appear in the TCRdb table, and some are missing; sequencing was by immunoSEQ multiplex PCR. The sample lists approximately 300,000 clones, 90% occurring once. The sequencing input was PBMCs or T cells enriched from blood (not recorded which). The receptor source for this set is a woman in her twenties or thirties who had been exposed to COVID-19. CDR3s leave out the opening cysteine and the closing phenylalanine or tryptophan. Each record gives: V gene, CDR3 length, J gene, CDR3 protein.

>TRBV18|14|TRBJ1-1
ASSPPNQGATLEAF
>TRBV11-1|14|TRBJ2-3
ASSQGTFTSTDTQY
>TRBV27|11|TRBJ1-2
ASRAGTVHGYT
>TRBV5-8|15|TRBJ1-6
ASSRTGGAVVFSPLH
>TRBV28|11|TRBJ1-4
ASSSGLNEKLF
>TRBV25-1|16|TRBJ2-6
ASSAGGFLSDGANVLT
>TRBV4-3|13|TRBJ1-6
ASSQYLGQDSPLH
>TRBV2|9|TRBJ1-2
ASSMVDGYT
>TRBV4-2|15|TRBJ1-5
ASSHLPGQEINQPQH
>TRBV24-1|13|TRBJ2-7
ATSEPTGTGAEQY